Following are 19 T cell receptor beta chains from one sample sequenced in a study of response to subunit inactivated influenza vaccine. TCRdb recomputed calls from the RT-PCR reads with MiXCR, one row per CDR3 protein. Here the sample spans about 830,000 distinct CDR3 sequences, 18% being singletons. This material consisted of PBMCs from blood, taken roughly 5 days after vaccination. These receptors came from a man in his fifties who received an inactivated influenza vaccine.

The chain has TRBV10-2 and TRBJ2-1, with D unclear. V was clipped by 2 bases and J by 9 bases, with 11 bases between them. This CDR3 is 13 amino acids long. Germline CDR1 reads WSHSY; CDR2 reads SAAADI. CDR3 in amino acids: CASSEITPGEQFF. The CDR3 region has the DNA TGCGCCAGCAGTGAGATTACCCCCGGTGAGCAGTTCTTC.

Many counts were recorded for this clonotype. The chain recombines TRBV10-3 with TRBJ2-7, with 11 bases matching TRBD1. CDR1 is ENHRY, CDR2 SYGVKD, per germline. V gave up 6 bases and J gave up 4 bases; unmatched junction bases: 5. This CDR3 contains 14 residues. The CDR3 region has the DNA TGTGCCATCAGACGGGACAGGGGGGTGTACGAGCAGTACTTC. Its protein product is CAIRRDRGVYEQYF.

This clonotype was counted between two and nine times. The chain employs TRBV5-6 and TRBJ2-5; TRBD2 matches at 11 bases. From germline, CDR1 is SGHDT and CDR2 YYEEEE. V lost 2 bases and J lost 3; bases outside the gene matches: 3. This CDR3 contains 15 residues. This CDR3 reads CASSLQGLAEETQYF. DNA for the CDR3: TGTGCCAGCAGCTTACAGGGACTAGCGGAAGAGACCCAGTACTTC. Full variable domain (missing parts from reference TRBV5-6 and TRBJ2-5): DAGVTQSPTHLIKTRGQQVTLRCSPKSGHDTVSWYQQALGQGPQFIFQYYEEEERQRGNFPDRFSGHQFPNYSSELNVNALLLGDSALYLCASSLQGLAEETQYFGPGTRLLVL.

This clonotype was found a few times. This sequence joins TRBV4-2 and TRBJ2-7, with D possibly TRBD1 on 5 matching bases. The ends were cut back, 0 bases at V and 4 bases at J, with 13 bases in the middle. Germline V gene lookup returns CDR1 LGHNA and CDR2 YNFKEQ. This CDR3 spans 15 amino acids. CDR3 region: CASSQELDSAYEQYF. CDR3 nucleotides: TGTGCCAGCAGCCAAGAACTTGACAGCGCTTACGAGCAGTACTTC.

The rearrangement joins TRBV5-5 to TRBJ1-4, with 8 positions matching TRBD1. Losses at the gene ends were 3 bases for V and 7 bases for J; bases not matched to a gene: 8. This CDR3 has 15 amino acids. Germline loops: CDR1 SGHKS, CDR2 YYEKEE (reference sequence). DNA of the CDR3: TGTGCCAGCAGCTCAACGGGACAGGACACTGAAAAACTGTTTTTT. Its protein product is CASSSTGQDTEKLFF.

This chain joins TRBV5-1 and TRBJ2-1; D is perhaps TRBD1 (5 bases). The CDR3 runs to 14 residues. V shed 4 bases and J shed 3 bases, with 11 bases lying between them. Per germline, CDR1 SGHRS and CDR2 YFSETQ. The CDR3 loop is CASSRTDIYNEQFF. CDR3 coding DNA: TGCGCCAGCAGCCGGACGGACATCTACAATGAGCAGTTCTTC.

This clonotype was counted a few times. This chain links TRBV5-6 with TRBJ2-3; D gene unclear. The V and J ends lost 3 bases and 5 bases respectively, with 10 bases between them. Germline-derived CDR1 and CDR2 are SGHDT and YYEEEE. This CDR3 region has 13 residues. Here the CDR3 reads CASSYGYQDTQYF. In DNA form, the CDR3 reads TGTGCCAGCAGCTACGGGTATCAAGATACGCAGTATTTT.

The J gene is TRBJ2-3, the V gene TRBV4-2; D might be TRBD2 (6 bases). There are 17 residues in the CDR3. The germline CDR1 and CDR2 sequences are LGHNA and YNFKEQ. With 0 bases removed from V and 6 bases from J, the gap between germline ends came to 19 bases. The CDR3 loop reads CASSQDYRGAVGDTQYF. For the CDR3, the DNA is TGTGCCAGCAGCCAAGATTACCGCGGGGCAGTTGGGGATACGCAGTATTTT.

V usage is TRBV3-1 and J usage is TRBJ2-7; maybe TRBD2 (6 bases). The V and J ends lost 4 bases and 3 bases respectively, with 16 bases between them. This CDR3 is 15 amino acids long. Germline V gives CDR1 LGHDT, CDR2 YNNKEL (reference sequence). The CDR3 coding sequence is TGTGCCAGCAGCCGCGGGGCCGAGGGTGGCTACGAGCAGTACTTC. As protein: CASSRGAEGGYEQYF.

The chain carries TRBV4-3 and TRBJ1-2; D not resolved. The germline V gene has CDR1 LGHNA and CDR2 YSLEER. The CDR3 is 14 residues long. V was trimmed by 0 bases and J by 8 bases, leaving 13 bases between them. DNA for the CDR3: TGCGCCAGCAGCCAAGACGCGGCGGGCTGGGGCTACACCTTC. Amino acid sequence: CASSQDAAGWGYTF.

This clonotype was detected many times. The V and J genes are TRBV6-1 and TRBJ2-7; TRBD1 or TRBD2 may be the D gene (5 bases each). This CDR3 has 14 residues. Germline V CDR1 and CDR2: MNHNS, SASEGT. Trimming shortened V by 6 bases and J by 0 bases, and 12 bases separated the two germline ends. CDR3 DNA: TGTGCCAGCAGGTGGGGAGACAGCTCCTACGAGCAGTACTTC. Its translation is CASRWGDSSYEQYF.

The chain uses TRBV6-5 and TRBJ2-3; 8 bases align to TRBD2. V shed 2 bases, J shed 1 base, and the junction held 5 bases outside the gene matches. The CDR3 contains 16 residues. The germline V gene has CDR1 MNHEY and CDR2 SVGAGI. In nucleotides, the CDR3 is TGTGCCAGCAGTTACCTGACGGGGGGGCGCACAGATACGCAGTATTTT. Its protein product is CASSYLTGGRTDTQYF.

V is TRBV12-3 or TRBV12-4 and J is TRBJ2-7, with D perhaps being TRBD1 or TRBD2 (6 bases each). This CDR3 region has 14 residues. V was pared by 6 bases and J by 3 bases, with 15 bases between. The CDR3 DNA is TGTGCCAGCAGGCGACAGGCGGGAAACTACGAGCAGTACTTC. This sequence encodes CASRRQAGNYEQYF.

This chain joins TRBV16 and TRBJ2-7; 8 bases are a match to TRBD1. CDR3 length: 14 amino acids. The ends lost 1 base at V and 3 bases at J; junction bases unmatched: 2. Germline V gene sequence: CDR1 KGHSY, CDR2 FQNENV. The CDR3 reads CASSQWDRFYEQYF. The CDR3, as DNA: TGTGCCAGCAGCCAATGGGACAGGTTCTACGAGCAGTACTTC.

The J gene is TRBJ2-7, the V gene TRBV12-3 or TRBV12-4; perhaps TRBD1 as D (6 bases). V lost 6 bases and J lost 5, with 14 bases in between. The CDR3 sequence is 13 residues long. The CDR3 here is CASRPTGYHEQYF. DNA for the CDR3: TGTGCCAGCAGACCGACAGGTTACCACGAGCAGTACTTC.

The genes are TRBV20-1 and TRBJ2-3, with D possibly matching TRBD2 (5 bases). Per germline, CDR1 DFQATT and CDR2 SNEGSKA (reference sequence). CDR3 length equals 13 residues. Trimming took off 4 bases at V and 6 bases at J, with 14 bases between the two ends. CDR3 loop: CSATGLWSDTQYF. CDR3 sequence (DNA): TGCAGTGCTACCGGACTTTGGTCTGATACGCAGTATTTT.

The chain uses TRBV7-2 and TRBJ2-7; D perhaps matches TRBD1 (6 bases). Trimming cost V 4 bases and J 3 bases, with 13 bases left between them. Germline-derived CDR1 and CDR2 are SGHTA and FQGNSA. The CDR3 runs to 14 residues. The CDR3 loop is CASSSGQLYYEQYF. The CDR3 coding sequence is TGTGCCAGCAGCTCCGGACAGCTCTACTACGAGCAGTACTTC.

The CDR3 region has the DNA TGTGCCAGCCTCGAGGGGCGGGGGGTCGACAATGAGCAGTTCTTC. Protein: CASLEGRGVDNEQFF. The chain carries TRBV5-4 and TRBJ2-1; 8 bases are a match to TRBD2. CDR1 SGHNT and CDR2 YYREEE come from the germline V gene (reference sequence). Germline trimming cut 7 bases from V and 5 bases from J; bases unmatched to any gene: 11. The length of the CDR3 is 15 residues.

This clonotype was observed many times. This sequence joins TRBV29-1 and TRBJ2-7, with TRBD2 identical over 8 bases. This CDR3 is 13 amino acids long. The germline V gene has CDR1 SQVTM and CDR2 ANQGSEA. After removal of 1 base from V and 12 bases from J, the junction contained 11 bases not matched to a gene. The CDR3 DNA sequence: TGCAGCGTTGAAGCTTTCAGCGGGAGCGGCGTGTACTTC. Translated, it gives CSVEAFSGSGVYF.